This record covers a single T cell receptor (beta chain). Its antigen is unidentified. This sample is part of a study of T cells in localized non-small cell lung cancer. General observations from the study: Median detection of top 100 tumor clones in adjacent lung was around 60 clones.

Method: immunoSEQ multiplex PCR; TCRdb's copy keeps in-frame clones and lacks some. Here the sample spans over 15,000 clones, 85% to 90% being singletons. In germline, CDR1 is WNHNN, CDR2 SYGVQD (reference sequence). Trimming left V 5 bases short and J 4 bases short, with 9 bases between. CDR3 size: 13 residues. The receptor was derived from a male donor aged 60 or over with stage II squamous cell lung carcinoma. Sequenced material: peripheral blood, taken before any cancer treatment. This chain connects TRBV10-1 to TRBJ1-5; D call uncertain. CDR3 region: CASSNGLNQPQHF. The CDR3 coding sequence is TGCGCCAGCAGTAACGGATTAAATCAGCCCCAGCATTTT.